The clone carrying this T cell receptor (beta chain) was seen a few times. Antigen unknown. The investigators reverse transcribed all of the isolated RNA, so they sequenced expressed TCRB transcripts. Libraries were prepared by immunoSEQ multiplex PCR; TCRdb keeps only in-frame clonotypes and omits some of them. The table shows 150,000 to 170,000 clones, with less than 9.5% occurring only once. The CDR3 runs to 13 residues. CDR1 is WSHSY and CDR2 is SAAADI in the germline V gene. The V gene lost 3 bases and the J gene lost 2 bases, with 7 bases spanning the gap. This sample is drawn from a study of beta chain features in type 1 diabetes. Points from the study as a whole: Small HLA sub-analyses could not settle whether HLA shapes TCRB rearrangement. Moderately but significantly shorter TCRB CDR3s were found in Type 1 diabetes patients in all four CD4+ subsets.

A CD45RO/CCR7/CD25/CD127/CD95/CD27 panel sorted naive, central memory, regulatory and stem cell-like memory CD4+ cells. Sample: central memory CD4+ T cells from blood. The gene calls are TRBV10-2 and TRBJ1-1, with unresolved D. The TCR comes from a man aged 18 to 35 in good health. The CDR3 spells CASSDGHNTEAFF. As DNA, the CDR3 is TGCGCCAGCAGTGATGGGCATAACACTGAAGCTTTCTTT.